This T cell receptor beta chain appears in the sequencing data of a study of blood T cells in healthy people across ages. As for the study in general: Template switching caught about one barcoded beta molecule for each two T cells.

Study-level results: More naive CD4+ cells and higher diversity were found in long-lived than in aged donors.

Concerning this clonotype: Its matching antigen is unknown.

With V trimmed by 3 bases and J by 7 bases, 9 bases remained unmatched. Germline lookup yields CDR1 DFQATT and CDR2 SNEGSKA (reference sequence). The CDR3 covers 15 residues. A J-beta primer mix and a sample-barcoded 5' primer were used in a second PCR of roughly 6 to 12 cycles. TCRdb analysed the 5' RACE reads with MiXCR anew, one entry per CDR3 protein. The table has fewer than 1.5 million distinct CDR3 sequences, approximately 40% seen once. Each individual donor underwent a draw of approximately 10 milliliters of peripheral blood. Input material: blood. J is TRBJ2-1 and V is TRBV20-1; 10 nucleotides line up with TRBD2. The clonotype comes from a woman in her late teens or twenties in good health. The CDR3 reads CSARSPTSGQNEQFF. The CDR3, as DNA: TGCAGTGCTAGGTCGCCGACTAGCGGGCAAAATGAGCAGTTCTTC.